This entry is about one TCR beta chain. Antigen unknown. This specimen comes from a study of T cells after yellow fever vaccination. The wider study: Those fractions that held only low numbers of cells were prepared using the SMART-Seq v4 Ultra Low Input RNA kit. Study-wide results and caveats: Most clones from primary vaccination resurfaced after the booster (approximately 97% CD4, approximately 88% CD8). Abundant clonotypes (contaminants from the bulk population) could be present in FACS-sorted repertoires.

Trimming removed 10 bases from V and 3 bases from J, with 16 bases in between. CDR3 size: 15 residues. The V gene's germline CDR1 is MDHEN and CDR2 SYDVKM. For TCR, cDNA came from 5'RACE template switching, which added a universal primer site and UMIs. TCRdb redid the calling of the 5' RACE reads with MiXCR, one entry per CDR3 protein. There are under 700,000 distinct CDR3 sequences in the sample; less than 20% occur only once, and 17% lies in the top ten. The receptor was isolated from a young man who received the YFV17D yellow fever vaccine. V gene TRBV28 combines with J gene TRBJ1-6; D gene ambiguous. Sequencing was performed on PBMCs, taken less than 6 days after the first yellow fever vaccination. DNA of the CDR3: TGTGCCATGGGCCCCGGGCTGGTCTATAATTCACCCCTCCACTTT. Residues: CAMGPGLVYNSPLHF.